A selection of T cell receptor beta chains follows, all from one sample in a study of OX40 agonist ivuxolimab in advanced cancers. Libraries were prepared by immunoSEQ multiplex PCR; TCRdb keeps only in-frame clonotypes and omits some of them. The sample holds about 82,000 clones, 85% to 90% seen once. Sequenced material: CD4+ or CD8+ T cells sorted from blood, taken in a trial of the OX40 agonist ivuxolimab. These receptors were taken from an adult with an advanced solid tumor such as melanoma, head and neck, liver or kidney cancer. The CDR3 runs from the conserved cysteine through the conserved F or W. The order of the fields is CDR3 DNA, CDR3 protein, D gene, clone size, V gene, J gene. A D gene is named only where the DNA matches it firmly. A clone size is listed for some rows: how often the clone was seen (once, few, many), or a class if it is expanded.

TGTGCCAGCAGTCCTACGGGAGTAAGCACTGAAGCTTTCTTT	CASSPTGVSTEAFF	NA	NA	TRBV28	TRBJ1-1
TGTGCCAGCAGCTTAGAATGGGGCTCTGGAAACACCATATATTTT	CASSLEWGSGNTIYF	NA	few	TRBV7-2	TRBJ1-3
TGTGCTAGTGGTTTGGTACTTGGGGGCCGGGTCTCTGGGGCCAACGTCCTGACTTTC	CASGLVLGGRVSGANVLTF	NA	once	TRBV12-5	TRBJ2-6
TGTGCCAGCTGTATAGGAAAGGGGGGCGAGCAGTACTTC	CASCIGKGGEQYF	NA	NA	TRBV2	TRBJ2-7
TGTGCCAGCAGTGACTCGACAGGAGCCAATAATTCACCCCTCCACTTT	CASSDSTGANNSPLHF	NA	NA	TRBV6-6	TRBJ1-6
TGTGCCAGCACCGCCCGGGGAGATGTGGGCTACACCTTC	CASTARGDVGYTF	NA	NA	TRBV27	TRBJ1-2
TGTGCCAGCAGTGAATGGAGGGCAGCGCAAGAGACCCAGTACTTC	CASSEWRAAQETQYF	NA	NA	TRBV25-1	TRBJ2-5
TGTGCCAGCTCACCGGGACAGAACGATGGCTACACCTTC	CASSPGQNDGYTF	TRBD1	NA	TRBV18	TRBJ1-2
TGTGCCAGCAGCTTGGCCGTCTCGGGGATCTATGGCTACACCTTC	CASSLAVSGIYGYTF	NA	NA	TRBV5-4	TRBJ1-2
TGTGCCAGCAGCTTAGTGGTCCACGGGGAGCTGTTTTTT	CASSLVVHGELFF	NA	NA	TRBV11-1	TRBJ2-2
TGTGCCAGCAAACGGGACAGGTTCCTCTACGAGCAGTACTTC	CASKRDRFLYEQYF	TRBD1	NA	TRBV6-5	TRBJ2-7
TGTGCCAGCAGCGGAGACAGGCGAAGCTCTGGAAACACCATATATTTT	CASSGDRRSSGNTIYF	NA	NA	TRBV5-5	TRBJ1-3
TGTGCCAGCTTTGGACAGGCGGGTGGTAAAGAGCAGTACTTC	CASFGQAGGKEQYF	NA	NA	TRBV21-1	TRBJ2-7
TGTGCCAGCAGTCCCCCCGGCGGGGGGTGGGATACGCAGTATTTT	CASSPPGGGWDTQYF	TRBD2	NA	TRBV5-5	TRBJ2-3
TGTGCCAGTAGTCCCGGGGTTCCCAATCAGCCCCAGCATTTT	CASSPGVPNQPQHF	NA	NA	TRBV19	TRBJ1-5
TGTGCCAGCAGAAGCACCGTAGGGCCCCTCCACTTT	CASRSTVGPLHF	NA	NA	TRBV27	TRBJ1-6
TGTGCCAGCAGCTCCCAGGGCGGGACCGGGGAGCTGTTTTTT	CASSSQGGTGELFF	NA	NA	TRBV7-2	TRBJ2-2
TGTGCCAGCAGTGAAAAAATCGGAAACACCATATATTTT	CASSEKIGNTIYF	NA	NA	TRBV6-1	TRBJ1-3
TGTGCCATCAGTGACGGCAAGGGAGAGACCCAGTACTTC	CAISDGKGETQYF	NA	NA	TRBV10-3	TRBJ2-5
TGTGCCAGCATACGGGACGAGGGGAACTATGGCTACACCTTC	CASIRDEGNYGYTF	NA	NA	TRBV2	TRBJ1-2
TGTGCCAGCTTCGACAGGGGGGGCTCCTACTCCTACGAGCAGTACTTC	CASFDRGGSYSYEQYF	TRBD1	NA	TRBV5-6	TRBJ2-7
TGTGCCAGCAGTTTCGGCGGGCTAAGCTCCTACGAGCAGTACTTC	CASSFGGLSSYEQYF	NA	once	TRBV28	TRBJ2-7
TGTGCCAGCAGTGCTGAGACAGGGAGCTCTGGGGCCAACGTCCTGACTTTC	CASSAETGSSGANVLTF	TRBD1	NA	TRBV2	TRBJ2-6
TGTGCCAGCACCTGGGGCCAAGAGACCCAGTACTTC	CASTWGQETQYF	NA	NA	TRBV28	TRBJ2-5
TGTGCCAGCAAGTCCAGACTCGGGACTGAAGCTTTCTTT	CASKSRLGTEAFF	NA	NA	TRBV28	TRBJ1-1
TGCGCCAGCAGCTTGGAAGTAGTCACAGATACGCAGTATTTT	CASSLEVVTDTQYF	NA	NA	TRBV5-1	TRBJ2-3
TGTGCCAGCAGCGACGGGACTAGCGTGTACTTAGATGAGCAGTTCTTC	CASSDGTSVYLDEQFF	TRBD2	few	TRBV11-2	TRBJ2-1
TGTGCCAGCAGTTTTCCCAGGCGGACAGGGATCAATCAGCCCCAGCATTTT	CASSFPRRTGINQPQHF	TRBD1	NA	TRBV28	TRBJ1-5
TGTGCCAGCAGCCTCGAAGGGCGACTTTCAGATACGCAGTATTTT	CASSLEGRLSDTQYF	NA	once	TRBV7-9	TRBJ2-3
TGCGCCAGCAGCTTGGACAGCCTCTCCTACGAGCAGTACTTC	CASSLDSLSYEQYF	NA	NA	TRBV5-1	TRBJ2-7
TGTGCCAGCAGCCCAGTAGGGGCAGCCAACTATGGCTACACCTTC	CASSPVGAANYGYTF	NA	NA	TRBV5-4	TRBJ1-2
TGTGCCAGTAGTGCACTTAGCCCAGGGGGCAAGGGAGGCACTGAAGCTTTCTTT	CASSALSPGGKGGTEAFF	TRBD1	NA	TRBV19	TRBJ1-1
TGTGCCAGCAGCTCCTTCCGGCGGGGGGGACTAACAGATACGCAGTATTTT	CASSSFRRGGLTDTQYF	TRBD2	NA	TRBV5-6	TRBJ2-3
TGTGCCAGCAGCCCCCCACAGGGACTAAATAGCAATCAGCCCCAGCATTTT	CASSPPQGLNSNQPQHF	NA	NA	TRBV28	TRBJ1-5
TGTGCCAGCAGCCTCTTAACACCATTTGGGTATGGCTACACCTTC	CASSLLTPFGYGYTF	NA	NA	TRBV7-9	TRBJ1-2
TGTGCCAGCAGCGTAGTTCCCGGGGAGCTGTTTTTT	CASSVVPGELFF	NA	NA	TRBV9	TRBJ2-2
TGTGCCAGCAGCTTAGCGTCAGGGGGGGGCTCTGATCAGCCCCAGCATTTT	CASSLASGGGSDQPQHF	TRBD1	NA	TRBV7-2	TRBJ1-5
TGTGCCAGCAGTTGGGACAGGGCGAACACCGGGGAGCTGTTTTTT	CASSWDRANTGELFF	TRBD1	NA	TRBV2	TRBJ2-2
TGTGCCAGCAGTTATATTTCGTCGGGAGGGGATGAGCAGTTCTTC	CASSYISSGGDEQFF	TRBD2	NA	TRBV6-5	TRBJ2-1
TGTGCCAGCAGCTTGGGGCCCGTAAATGGCTACACCTTC	CASSLGPVNGYTF	NA	once	TRBV7-2	TRBJ1-2
TGTGCCAGCAGTTTAACCGCCCCAGACTCCCTCTGGGGCTATGGCTACACCTTC	CASSLTAPDSLWGYGYTF	NA	NA	TRBV28	TRBJ1-2
TGTGCCAGCAGTATTAGTGGGGAAAGCCAGCATTTT	CASSISGESQHF	NA	few	TRBV6-1	TRBJ1-5